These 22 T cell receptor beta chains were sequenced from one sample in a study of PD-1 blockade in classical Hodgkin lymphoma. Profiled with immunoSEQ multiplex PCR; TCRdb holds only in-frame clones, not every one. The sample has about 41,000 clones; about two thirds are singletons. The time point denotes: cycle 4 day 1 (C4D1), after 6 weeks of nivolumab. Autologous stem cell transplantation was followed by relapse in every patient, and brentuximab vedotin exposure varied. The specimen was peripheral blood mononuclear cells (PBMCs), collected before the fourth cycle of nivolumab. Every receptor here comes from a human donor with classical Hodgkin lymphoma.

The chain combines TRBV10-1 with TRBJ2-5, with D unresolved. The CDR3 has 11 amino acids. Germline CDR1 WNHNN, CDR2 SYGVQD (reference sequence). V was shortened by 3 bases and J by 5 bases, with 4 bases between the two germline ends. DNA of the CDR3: TGCGCCAGCAGTGAAGAGGAGACCCAGTACTTC. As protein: CASSEEETQYF.

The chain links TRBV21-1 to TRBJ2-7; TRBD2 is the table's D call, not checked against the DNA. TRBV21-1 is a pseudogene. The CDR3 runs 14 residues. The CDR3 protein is CASSKLEESYEQYF. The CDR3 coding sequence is TGTGCCAGCAGCAAGTTGGAGGAGTCCTACGAGCAGTACTTC.

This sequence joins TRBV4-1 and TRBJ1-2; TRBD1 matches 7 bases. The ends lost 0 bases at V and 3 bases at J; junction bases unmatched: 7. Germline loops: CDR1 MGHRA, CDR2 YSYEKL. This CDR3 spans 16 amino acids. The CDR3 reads CASSQDPGQSYYGYTF. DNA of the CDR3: TGCGCCAGCAGCCAAGATCCGGGACAGAGCTACTATGGCTACACCTTC.

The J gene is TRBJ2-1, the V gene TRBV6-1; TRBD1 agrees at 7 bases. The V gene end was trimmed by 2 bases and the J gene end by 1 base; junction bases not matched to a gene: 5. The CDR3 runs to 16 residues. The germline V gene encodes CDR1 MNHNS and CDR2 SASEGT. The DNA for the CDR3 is TGTGCCAGCAGTGAACCAGGGGGTTCATCCTACAATGAGCAGTTCTTC. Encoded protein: CASSEPGGSSYNEQFF.

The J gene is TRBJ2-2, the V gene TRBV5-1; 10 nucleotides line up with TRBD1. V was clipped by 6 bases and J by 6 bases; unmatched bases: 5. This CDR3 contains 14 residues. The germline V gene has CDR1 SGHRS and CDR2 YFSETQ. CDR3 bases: TGCGCCAGCAAGTCGGGACAGGGGCCCGGGGAGCTGTTTTTT. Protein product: CASKSGQGPGELFF.

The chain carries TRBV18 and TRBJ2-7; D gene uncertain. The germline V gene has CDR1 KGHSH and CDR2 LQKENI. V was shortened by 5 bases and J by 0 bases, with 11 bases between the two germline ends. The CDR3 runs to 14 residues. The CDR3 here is CASSLDASSYEQYF. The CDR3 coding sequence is TGTGCCAGCTCATTGGACGCCTCCTCCTACGAGCAGTACTTC.

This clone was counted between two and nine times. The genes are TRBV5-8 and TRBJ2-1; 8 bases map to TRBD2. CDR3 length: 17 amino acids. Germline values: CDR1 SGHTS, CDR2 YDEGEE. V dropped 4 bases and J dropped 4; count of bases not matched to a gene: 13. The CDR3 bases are TGTGCCAGCAGCCGGGGGGGGGCGAGCCCCTTTTACAATGAGCAGTTCTTC. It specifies CASSRGGASPFYNEQFF.

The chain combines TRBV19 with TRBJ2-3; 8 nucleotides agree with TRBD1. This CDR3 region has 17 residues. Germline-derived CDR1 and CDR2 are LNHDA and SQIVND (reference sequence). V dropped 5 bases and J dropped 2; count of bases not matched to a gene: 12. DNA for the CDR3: TGTGCCAGTAGTTCCCGCACGGGACAGGAGAACACAGATACGCAGTATTTT. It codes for CASSSRTGQENTDTQYF.

The CDR3, as DNA: TGTGCCAGCAGCTTGGATGCAAGTAGCACAGATACGCAGTATTTT. The encoded protein is CASSLDASSTDTQYF. J is TRBJ2-3 and V is TRBV5-4, with D uncertain. Germline CDR1 and CDR2: SGHNT and YYREEE (reference sequence). Trimming left V 0 bases short and J 0 bases short, with 8 bases between. This CDR3 is built from 15 residues.

The CDR3: CAGVPLGAGSYNEQFF. The CDR3 bases are TGCGCCGGCGTCCCCTTAGGGGCGGGGTCCTACAATGAGCAGTTCTTC. This chain connects TRBV4-1 to TRBJ2-1, with TRBD2 as a possible D gene (6 bases). This CDR3 is 16 amino acids long. The germline V gene has CDR1 MGHRA and CDR2 YSYEKL. With 11 bases removed from V and 1 base from J, the gap between germline ends came to 21 bases.

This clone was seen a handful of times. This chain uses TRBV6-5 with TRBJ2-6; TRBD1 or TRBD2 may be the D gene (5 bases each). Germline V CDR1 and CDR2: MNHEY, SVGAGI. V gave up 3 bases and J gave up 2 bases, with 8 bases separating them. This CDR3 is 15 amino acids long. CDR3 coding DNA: TGTGCCAGCAGTTATTGGGGGACTGGGGCCAACGTCCTGACTTTC. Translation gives CASSYWGTGANVLTF.

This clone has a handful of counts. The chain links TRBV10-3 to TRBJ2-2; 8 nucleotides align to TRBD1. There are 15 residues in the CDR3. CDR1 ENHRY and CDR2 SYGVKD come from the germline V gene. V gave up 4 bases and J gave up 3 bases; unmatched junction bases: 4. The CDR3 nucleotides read TGTGCCATCAGTGTATACAGGGGGGACACCGGGGAGCTGTTTTTT. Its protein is CAISVYRGDTGELFF.

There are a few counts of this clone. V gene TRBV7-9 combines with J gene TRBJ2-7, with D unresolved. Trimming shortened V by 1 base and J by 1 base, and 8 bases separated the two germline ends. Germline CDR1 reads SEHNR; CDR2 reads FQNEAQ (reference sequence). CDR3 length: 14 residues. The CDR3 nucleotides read TGTGCCAGCAGCTTAGACACCGCTTCCTACGAGCAGTACTTC. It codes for CASSLDTASYEQYF.

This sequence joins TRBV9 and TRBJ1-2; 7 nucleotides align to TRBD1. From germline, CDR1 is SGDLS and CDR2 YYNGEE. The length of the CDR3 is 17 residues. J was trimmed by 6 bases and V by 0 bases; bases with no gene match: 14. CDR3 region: CASSVGFGVDRLNGYTF. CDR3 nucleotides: TGTGCCAGCAGCGTAGGTTTCGGGGTGGACAGGTTGAATGGCTACACCTTC. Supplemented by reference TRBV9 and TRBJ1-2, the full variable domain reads DSGVTQTPKHLITATGQRVTLRCSPRSGDLSVYWYQQSLDQGLQFLIQYYNGEERAKGNILERFSAQQFPDLHSELNLSSLELGDSALYFCASSVGFGVDRLNGYTFGSGTRLTVV.

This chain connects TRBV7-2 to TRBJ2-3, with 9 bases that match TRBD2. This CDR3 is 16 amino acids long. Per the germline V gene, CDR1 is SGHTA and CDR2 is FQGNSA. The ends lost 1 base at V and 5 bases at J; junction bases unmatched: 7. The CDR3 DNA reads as TGTGCCAGCAGCTTAGAGTGGCGGGGGGGCCGAGATACGCAGTATTTT. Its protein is CASSLEWRGGRDTQYF.

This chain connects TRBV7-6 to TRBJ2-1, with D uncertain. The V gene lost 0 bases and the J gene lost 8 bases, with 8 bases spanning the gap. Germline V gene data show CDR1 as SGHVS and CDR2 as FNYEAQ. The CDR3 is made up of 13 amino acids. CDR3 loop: CASSLALYYEQFF. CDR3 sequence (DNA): TGTGCCAGCAGCTTAGCCTTATATTATGAGCAGTTCTTC. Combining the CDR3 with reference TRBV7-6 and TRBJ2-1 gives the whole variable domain GAGVSQSPRYKVTKRGQDVALRCDPISGHVSLYWYRQALGQGPEFLTYFNYEAQQDKSGLPNDRFSAERPEGSISTLTIQRTEQRDSAMYRCASSLALYYEQFFGPGTRLTVL.

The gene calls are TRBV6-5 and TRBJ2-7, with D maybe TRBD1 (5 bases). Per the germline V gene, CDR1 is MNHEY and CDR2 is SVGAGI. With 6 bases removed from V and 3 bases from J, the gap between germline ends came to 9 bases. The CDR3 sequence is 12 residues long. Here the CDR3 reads CASRTTVYEQYF. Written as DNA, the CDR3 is TGTGCCAGCAGAACGACAGTCTACGAGCAGTACTTC.

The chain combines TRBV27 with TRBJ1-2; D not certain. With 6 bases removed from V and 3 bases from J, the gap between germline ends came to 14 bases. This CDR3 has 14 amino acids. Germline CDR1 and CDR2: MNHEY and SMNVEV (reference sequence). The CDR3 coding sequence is TGTGCCAGCAGACCCGGTGGATCCTACTATGGCTACACCTTC. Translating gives CASRPGGSYYGYTF.

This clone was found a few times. CDR3 loop: CASRYRDSRIEAFF. In nucleotides, the CDR3 is TGTGCCAGCAGATACAGGGACAGCCGTATTGAAGCTTTCTTT. This sequence joins TRBV21-1 and TRBJ1-1; TRBD1, as called in the table, went unchecked against the DNA. TRBV21-1 is given as a pseudogene. This CDR3 is 14 amino acids long.

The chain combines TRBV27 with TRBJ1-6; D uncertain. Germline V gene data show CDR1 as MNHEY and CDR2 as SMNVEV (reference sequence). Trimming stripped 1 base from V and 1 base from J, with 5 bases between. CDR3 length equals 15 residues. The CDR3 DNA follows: TGTGCCAGCAGTTTATGGGGATCCTATAATTCACCCCTCCACTTT. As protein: CASSLWGSYNSPLHF.

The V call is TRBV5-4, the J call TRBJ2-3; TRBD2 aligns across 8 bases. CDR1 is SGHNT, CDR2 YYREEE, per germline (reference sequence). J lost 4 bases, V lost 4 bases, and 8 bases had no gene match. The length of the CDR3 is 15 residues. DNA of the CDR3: TGTGCCAGCAGCCGAGGGGTAGCGGGGCCAGATACGCAGTATTTT. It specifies CASSRGVAGPDTQYF.

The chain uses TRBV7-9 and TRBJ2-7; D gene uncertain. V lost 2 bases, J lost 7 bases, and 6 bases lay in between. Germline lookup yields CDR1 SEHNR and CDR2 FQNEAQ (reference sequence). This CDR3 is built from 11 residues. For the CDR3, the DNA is TGTGCCAGCAGCTTACTCCGGGAGCAGTACTTC. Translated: CASSLLREQYF.